The sequence of this TCR beta chain was determined in a study of cytomegalovirus exposure and HLA in healthy donors. Study details: One earlier analysis, a look at approximately 190 million T cells, found 100 million to 130 million unique TCR beta sequences.

The CDR3 is made up of 12 amino acids. Germline lookup yields CDR1 SGHTA and CDR2 FQGNSA. Trimming shortened V by 1 base and J by 10 bases, and 10 bases separated the two germline ends. Study-wide results and caveats: The study recorded 150 to 200 TCR beta chains that were cytomegalovirus-associated. The productive fraction for most TCR beta V segments was about 90% or about 30% in an earlier analysis. A later analysis linked 15,000 to 20,000 TCR beta sequences to HLA alleles at 0.05 false discovery rate.

The PCR employed 60 Vbeta primers together with 13 Jbeta primers. TCRdb's table, derived via immunoSEQ multiplex PCR, lists solely in-frame clones and lacks some. Of about 220,000 clones listed, about 75% are singletons. With regard to this clone: What it binds is not known.

This sequence originates from a male donor in good health and CMV-seronegative. V usage is TRBV7-2 and J usage is TRBJ1-1; D uncertain. Sequences were obtained from PBMCs. Here the CDR3 DNA reads TGTGCCAGCAGCTTAGACAGTCAACGAGCTTTCTTT. Its protein product is CASSLDSQRAFF.